The 16 T cell receptor beta chains in this list originate from one sample, sequenced in a study of T cells after yellow fever vaccination. From the 5' RACE reads, TCRdb called clonotypes with MiXCR, one entry per CDR3 protein. The sample records roughly 400,000 distinct CDR3 sequences, roughly a sixth being singletons. The input for sequencing was PBMCs, taken before the yellow fever booster vaccination. The receptors were sampled from a man between 18 and 35 years old who received the YFV17D yellow fever vaccine.

This clonotype was seen a handful of times. The J gene is TRBJ1-1, the V gene TRBV12-3 or TRBV12-4; D remains unclear. The CDR3 runs 13 residues. Between the trimmed V and J ends, which lost 6 bases and 4 bases, there was a span of 12 bases. CDR3 DNA sequence: TGTGCCAGCAGCTTTCGGGAGACCACTGAAGCTTTCTTT. Translating it yields CASSFRETTEAFF.

V and J are TRBV7-9 and TRBJ1-1; a weak D match, TRBD1 (5 bases). V lost 5 bases and J 1 base, leaving 11 bases between the germline ends. The CDR3 spans 14 residues. Germline V gives CDR1 SEHNR, CDR2 FQNEAQ (reference sequence). The CDR3 DNA sequence: TGTGCCAGCAGCCCAGGGTCAGAGAACACTGAAGCTTTCTTT. It yields the protein CASSPGSENTEAFF.

This chain joins TRBV9 and TRBJ1-3, with a tentative D call TRBD1 (6 bases). Deletions cut 0 bases from V and 0 bases from J, with 10 bases between. Per the germline V gene, CDR1 is SGDLS and CDR2 is YYNGEE. The length of the CDR3 is 16 residues. The CDR3 protein is CASSVGWGASGNTIYF. Written as DNA, the CDR3 is TGTGCCAGCAGCGTAGGGTGGGGGGCCTCTGGAAACACCATATATTTT.

The rearrangement links TRBV19 to TRBJ1-5; unclear D gene. The CDR3 runs to 13 residues. Germline-derived CDR1 and CDR2 are LNHDA and SQIVND (reference sequence). V was cut by 4 bases and J by 7 bases, with 11 bases left in between. Written as DNA, the CDR3 is TGTGCCAGTAGTAACGGAGTACCCCAGCCCCAGCATTTT. This sequence encodes CASSNGVPQPQHF.

This clonotype was found a few times. The chain uses TRBV4-1 and TRBJ1-5; D not certain. V lost 3 bases, J lost 2 bases, and 11 bases lay in between. The germline V gene has CDR1 MGHRA and CDR2 YSYEKL. The CDR3 runs to 15 residues. The chain's CDR3 is CASSHRVTGNQPQHF. The CDR3 DNA sequence: TGCGCCAGCAGCCATCGAGTTACAGGCAATCAGCCCCAGCATTTT.

In this sample, this clonotype turned up a few times. The chain uses TRBV10-2 and TRBJ2-7; D might be TRBD1 or TRBD2, each matching 5 bases. The V end lost 3 bases, the J end lost 7 bases, and 16 bases lay between the germline ends. CDR1 WSHSY and CDR2 SAAADI come from the germline V gene. The CDR3 totals 14 residues. CDR3 coding DNA: TGCGCCAGCAGTGATCAGACGGGGCAGGATGAGCAGTACTTC. Protein product: CASSDQTGQDEQYF.

This clonotype turned up a few times. The rearrangement joins TRBV12-3 or TRBV12-4 to TRBJ2-2; 11 bases match TRBD1. Unmatched junction bases numbered 10, after V lost 6 bases and J lost 4 bases. This CDR3 is built from 17 residues. CDR3 in DNA: TGTGCCAGCAGACGCTACTCGGACAGGGGGCCCACCGGGGAGCTGTTTTTT. It encodes CASRRYSDRGPTGELFF.

The V call is TRBV5-1, the J call TRBJ2-5; 7 nucleotides agree with TRBD1. The V gene's germline CDR1 is SGHRS and CDR2 YFSETQ. V lost 0 bases to trimming and J lost 2 bases; unmatched junction nucleotides: 7. This CDR3 is 16 amino acids long. CDR3 DNA sequence: TGCGCCAGCAGCTTGGGAGGGGGCGTGGGGCAAGAGACCCAGTACTTC. It translates to CASSLGGGVGQETQYF. The full variable domain, in which reference TRBV5-1 and TRBJ2-5 provide the parts outside the CDR3, is KAGVTQTPRYLIKTRGQQVTLSCSPISGHRSVSWYQQTPGQGLQFLFEYFSETQRNKGNFPGRFSGRQFSNSRSEMNVSTLELGDSALYLCASSLGGGVGQETQYFGPGTRLLVL.

This chain connects TRBV6-1 to TRBJ2-1; D is ambiguous. The ends were cut back, 0 bases at V and 13 bases at J, with 13 bases in the middle. The CDR3 extends over 13 amino acids. CDR1 is MNHNS, CDR2 SASEGT, per germline. The CDR3 is CASSEAVLLTQFF. The DNA of the CDR3 is TGTGCCAGCAGTGAAGCGGTTCTTCTTACCCAGTTCTTC.

The gene calls are TRBV7-6 and TRBJ2-7, with 12 nucleotides matching TRBD1. CDR1 is SGHVS and CDR2 is FNYEAQ in the germline V gene. V shed 5 bases, J shed 1 base, and the junction held 6 bases outside the gene matches. The CDR3 is 16 amino acids. CDR3 protein: CASSQGQGASSYEQYF. CDR3 DNA sequence: TGTGCCAGCAGCCAGGGACAGGGGGCTTCGTCCTACGAGCAGTACTTC.

This chain uses TRBV6-5 with TRBJ1-1, with D maybe TRBD1 (6 bases). This CDR3 has 14 residues. V lost 6 bases, J lost 7 bases, and 18 bases lay in between. In germline, CDR1 is MNHEY, CDR2 SVGAGI. In DNA form, the CDR3 reads TGTGCCAGCAGCATCCCAGGCGGGGGGCGTGAAGCTTTCTTT. This codes for CASSIPGGGREAFF.

The chain carries TRBV25-1 and TRBJ2-5; maybe TRBD2 (6 bases). V was trimmed by 3 bases and J by 5 bases, leaving 13 bases between them. The CDR3 has 14 amino acids. Germline V lookup: CDR1 MGHDK, CDR2 SYGVNS. The CDR3 spells CASSEGGHKETQYF. In DNA, the CDR3 is TGTGCCAGCAGTGAGGGAGGACATAAGGAGACCCAGTACTTC.

This chain uses TRBV11-1 with TRBJ1-2; weak D call: TRBD1 (6 bases). This CDR3 spans 14 amino acids. The germline CDR1 and CDR2 sequences are SGHAT and FQDESV (reference sequence). Trimming took 3 bases from V and 4 from J, leaving 12 bases between them. In DNA, the CDR3 is TGTGCCAGCAGCTTGGACAGCTTCCTCTATGGCTACACCTTC. Protein sequence: CASSLDSFLYGYTF.

In this sample, this clonotype turned up many times. V gene TRBV6-2 or TRBV6-3 combines with J gene TRBJ2-3, with no clear D. With 9 bases removed from V and 6 bases from J, the gap between germline ends came to 13 bases. Germline lookup yields CDR1 MNHEY and CDR2 SVGEGT. The CDR3 has 12 residues. As DNA, the CDR3 is TGTGCCAGTAGTCCTCCCGGCGATACGCAGTATTTT. It yields the protein CASSPPGDTQYF.

The chain recombines TRBV9 with TRBJ1-4; D is uncertain. Germline V CDR1 and CDR2: SGDLS, YYNGEE. The CDR3 contains 17 residues. The V end was cut by 3 bases, the J end by 0 bases, with 15 bases between. Written as DNA, the CDR3 is TGTGCCAGCAGCGGAACCTCGGGAGGAGCAACTAATGAAAAACTGTTTTTT. Translation gives CASSGTSGGATNEKLFF.

This clonotype was picked up one time. The V and J genes are TRBV18 and TRBJ1-6; D may be TRBD1 (5 bases). The CDR3 contains 16 residues. Germline CDR1 is KGHSH and CDR2 is LQKENI. V was clipped by 2 bases and J by 1 base, with 9 bases between them. For the CDR3, the DNA is TGTGCCAGCTCACCAGGCGGGGGGTCCTATAATTCACCCCTCCACTTT. Translation gives CASSPGGGSYNSPLHF.